This is a list of T cell receptor beta chains from one sample in a study of T cell responses to AZD1222 COVID-19 vaccine. Data came from immunoSEQ multiplex PCR; TCRdb stores just in-frame clones and leaves some out. The table has approximately 150,000 clones, over 90% seen once. The sample consisted of peripheral blood, taken on day 0 of AZD1222 vaccination. All receptors come from an adult in good health. The CDR3 runs from the conserved cysteine through the conserved F or W. A D gene is named only where the DNA matches it firmly. Clone size is stated in some rows and not others, as once, few, many or a class when expanded.

clone size,J gene,D gene,V gene,CDR3 protein,CDR3 DNA
-,TRBJ2-1,TRBD1,TRBV2,CASSQDRGAYNEQFF,TGTGCCAGCAGCCAAGACAGGGGCGCCTACAATGAGCAGTTCTTC
-,TRBJ2-7,TRBD2,TRBV4-1,CASSQEAGRGYEQYF,TGCGCCAGCAGCCAAGAAGCGGGAAGAGGCTACGAGCAGTACTTC
-,TRBJ1-2,-,TRBV28,CASSQGTTNYGYTF,TGTGCCAGCAGTCAAGGAACTACTAACTATGGCTACACCTTC
-,TRBJ2-1,TRBD2,TRBV27,CASSFLGLAGDRGEQFF,TGTGCCAGCAGTTTCCTTGGACTAGCGGGAGATAGAGGTGAGCAGTTCTTC
-,TRBJ1-5,-,TRBV30,CAWSPPDSRYSNQPQHF,TGTGCCTGGAGCCCCCCTGACAGTAGATATAGCAATCAGCCCCAGCATTTT
few,TRBJ2-1,-,TRBV6-4,CASSDSVGTSYNEQFF,TGTGCCAGCAGTGACAGCGTCGGGACCTCCTACAATGAGCAGTTCTTC
-,TRBJ1-4,TRBD1,TRBV7-6,CASSHRGPREKLFF,TGTGCCAGCAGCCACAGGGGACCAAGAGAAAAACTGTTTTTT
-,TRBJ2-7,-,TRBV11-3,CASSSSLGPYEQYF,TGTGCCAGCAGCTCCTCGCTAGGACCGTACGAGCAGTACTTC
-,TRBJ1-2,-,TRBV27,CASSPRLGQGNYGYTF,TGTGCCAGCAGTCCTCGTTTGGGGCAGGGGAACTATGGCTACACCTTC
-,TRBJ2-2,TRBD2,TRBV6-5,CASSTGTSVIGELFF,TGTGCCAGCAGTACAGGGACTAGTGTGATCGGGGAGCTGTTTTTT
-,TRBJ2-1,TRBD2,TRBV18,CASSHERGSNEQFF,TGTGCCAGCTCCCACGAGCGGGGAAGCAATGAGCAGTTCTTC
-,TRBJ1-2,TRBD1,TRBV10-2,CASSENRGGYTF,TGCGCCAGCAGTGAGAACAGGGGCGGCTACACCTTC
-,TRBJ1-5,-,TRBV19,CASSTPPGRANNQPQHF,TGTGCCAGTAGTACCCCCCCGGGGCGGGCGAATAATCAGCCCCAGCATTTT
-,TRBJ1-2,-,TRBV7-8,CASSPRDRANYGYTF,TGTGCCAGCAGCCCCCGGGACCGTGCTAACTATGGCTACACCTTC
-,TRBJ2-7,TRBD2,TRBV11-2,CASSWGLAGVVEQYF,TGTGCCAGCAGCTGGGGACTAGCGGGAGTTGTGGAGCAGTACTTC
-,TRBJ2-7,-,TRBV28,CASSTRRTGGRLAGDEQYF,TGTGCCAGCAGTACACGAAGGACAGGGGGCAGGCTAGCGGGAGACGAGCAGTACTTC
few,TRBJ2-7,-,TRBV29-1,CSVGDPLRTYEQYF,TGCAGCGTTGGTGACCCACTGCGGACCTACGAGCAGTACTTC
-,TRBJ1-2,-,TRBV19,CASIGAGGYTF,TGTGCCAGTATTGGGGCGGGAGGCTACACCTTC
once,TRBJ1-1,-,TRBV4-3,CASSKSSQGGSFF,TGCGCCAGCAGCAAGAGTAGTCAGGGAGGGTCTTTCTTT
once,TRBJ1-3,-,TRBV9,CASTGSQGNTIYF,TGTGCCAGCACGGGGTCTCAGGGAAACACCATATATTTT
-,TRBJ1-6,-,TRBV14,CASSHSTNSYNSPLHF,TGTGCCAGCAGCCACTCCACAAATTCCTATAATTCACCCCTCCACTTT
-,TRBJ2-7,-,TRBV27,CASSLNGRFDEQYF,TGTGCCAGCAGTTTAAACGGCCGATTCGACGAGCAGTACTTC
-,TRBJ1-1,-,TRBV7-2,CASRYIGGGEAFF,TGTGCCAGCAGGTATATCGGGGGGGGTGAAGCTTTCTTT
once,TRBJ2-4,TRBD1,TRBV7-8,CASSFVQGDIQYF,TGTGCCAGCAGCTTTGTACAGGGGGACATTCAGTACTTC
-,TRBJ2-1,-,TRBV7-6,CASATTFFEGNEQFF,TGTGCCAGCGCAACCACCTTTTTTGAGGGCAATGAGCAGTTCTTC
-,TRBJ2-3,-,TRBV4-1,CASSQDGLRGPTDTQYF,TGCGCCAGCAGCCAAGACGGATTGCGGGGACCCACAGATACGCAGTATTTT
-,TRBJ1-6,-,TRBV27,CASRLGVSSYNSPLHF,TGTGCCAGCCGGTTGGGGGTGTCCTCCTATAATTCACCCCTCCACTTT
once,TRBJ2-2,-,TRBV7-3,CASSPGGRSNTGELFF,TGTGCCAGCAGCCCTGGGGGCAGGTCGAACACCGGGGAGCTGTTTTTT
-,TRBJ2-3,-,TRBV2,CASSETDTQYF,TGTGCCAGCAGTGAAACAGATACGCAGTATTTT
-,TRBJ1-1,-,TRBV23-1,CASSQLGQYTEAFF,TGCGCCAGCAGTCAACTGGGCCAATACACTGAAGCTTTCTTT
-,TRBJ1-1,TRBD1,TRBV2,CASTGQGNTEAFF,TGTGCCAGCACCGGACAGGGTAACACTGAAGCTTTCTTT
-,TRBJ2-4,TRBD2,TRBV28,CASDSSGRADIQYF,TGTGCCAGCGATTCGAGCGGGAGGGCGGACATTCAGTACTTC
-,TRBJ2-1,TRBD2,TRBV25-1,CASSLLAGAHNEQFF,TGTGCCAGCAGTCTCCTAGCGGGGGCCCACAATGAGCAGTTCTTC
-,TRBJ2-2,TRBD1,TRBV10-2,CASSESPRGHTGELFF,TGCGCCAGCAGTGAGTCGCCCAGGGGGCATACCGGGGAGCTGTTTTTT
-,TRBJ1-3,-,TRBV19,CASSARGSSGNTIYF,TGTGCCAGTAGTGCCCGGGGTTCCTCTGGAAACACCATATATTTT
-,TRBJ2-2,-,TRBV9,CASSERITGELFF,TGTGCCAGCAGCGAAAGGATAACCGGGGAGCTGTTTTTT
-,TRBJ2-3,TRBD2,TRBV3-1/TRBV3-2,CASSQGLGRADTQYF,TGTGCCAGCAGCCAAGGCTTAGGGAGGGCAGATACGCAGTATTTT
-,TRBJ2-7,-,TRBV7-2,CASSRSEYEQYF,TGTGCCAGCAGCCGGAGCGAATACGAGCAGTACTTC
once,TRBJ1-2,-,TRBV10-3,CAISEGPTSSGYTF,TGTGCCATCAGTGAGGGTCCAACGTCGAGTGGCTACACCTTC
-,TRBJ2-3,TRBD2,TRBV28,CASIPSGGRTHSTDTQYF,TGTGCCAGCATTCCTAGCGGGGGACGAACCCATAGCACAGATACGCAGTATTTT
-,TRBJ2-1,TRBD2,TRBV19,CASSTGTSGYNEQFF,TGTGCCAGTAGCACCGGGACTAGCGGATACAATGAGCAGTTCTTC
-,TRBJ1-4,TRBD1,TRBV5-1,CASSLSGQSNEKLFF,TGCGCCAGCAGCTTGTCGGGACAGAGCAATGAAAAACTGTTTTTT
-,TRBJ2-3,-,TRBV9,CASSPPSGLVTDTQYF,TGTGCCAGCAGCCCCCCGAGTGGATTGGTCACAGATACGCAGTATTTT
-,TRBJ1-1,-,TRBV12-3/TRBV12-4,CASSFAGNTEAFF,TGTGCCAGCAGTTTCGCGGGAAACACTGAAGCTTTCTTT
-,TRBJ1-1,-,TRBV5-1,CASSLVVGTGNTEAFF,TGCGCCAGCAGCTTAGTAGTAGGGACGGGGAACACTGAAGCTTTCTTT
-,TRBJ2-5,-,TRBV12-3/TRBV12-4,CASRGGVQETQYF,TGTGCCAGCAGGGGGGGTGTTCAAGAGACCCAGTACTTC
-,TRBJ2-3,TRBD2,TRBV18,CASSPPGLGTDTQYF,TGTGCCAGCTCACCGCCGGGACTAGGGACAGATACGCAGTATTTT
few,TRBJ2-2,-,TRBV15,CATSRGTRDTGELFF,TGTGCCACCAGCAGAGGCACTCGGGACACCGGGGAGCTGTTTTTT
-,TRBJ1-3,-,TRBV18,CASSRDSGNTIYF,TGTGCCAGCTCAAGGGACTCTGGAAACACCATATATTTT